This T cell receptor (beta chain) stems from a study of T cell responses to AZD1222 COVID-19 vaccine. Study-wide points: Reportedly, close to half of spike-specific TCRs are directed against unmutated variant regions. Repertoire sampling happened only post peak T cell response. Only a handful of individuals given AZD1222 were seropositive at baseline.

Worth noting for this clone: The antigen is unknown.

The repertoire was sequenced with immunoSEQ multiplex PCR; TCRdb's copy has only in-frame clones and lacks some. The profile shows about 120,000 clones, roughly 90% of them singletons. The receptor was isolated from an adult in good health. This specimen was peripheral blood, taken on day 0 of AZD1222 vaccination.

The CDR3 loop is CASSNPPGGTEAFF. The CDR3 nucleotides read TGTGCCAGTAGTAACCCCCCGGGGGGGACTGAAGCTTTCTTT. The genes are TRBV19 and TRBJ1-1, with a possible D match to TRBD1 (5 bases). The CDR3 sequence is 14 residues long. The V gene's germline CDR1 is LNHDA and CDR2 SQIVND (reference sequence). V was clipped by 4 bases and J by 5 bases, with 14 bases between them. The full variable domain, rest sourced from reference TRBV19 and TRBJ1-1, is DGGITQSPKYLFRKEGQNVTLSCEQNLNHDAMYWYRQDPGQGLRLIYYSQIVNDFQKGDIAEGYSVSREKKESFPLTVTSAQKNPTAFYLCASSNPPGGTEAFFGQGTRLTVV.